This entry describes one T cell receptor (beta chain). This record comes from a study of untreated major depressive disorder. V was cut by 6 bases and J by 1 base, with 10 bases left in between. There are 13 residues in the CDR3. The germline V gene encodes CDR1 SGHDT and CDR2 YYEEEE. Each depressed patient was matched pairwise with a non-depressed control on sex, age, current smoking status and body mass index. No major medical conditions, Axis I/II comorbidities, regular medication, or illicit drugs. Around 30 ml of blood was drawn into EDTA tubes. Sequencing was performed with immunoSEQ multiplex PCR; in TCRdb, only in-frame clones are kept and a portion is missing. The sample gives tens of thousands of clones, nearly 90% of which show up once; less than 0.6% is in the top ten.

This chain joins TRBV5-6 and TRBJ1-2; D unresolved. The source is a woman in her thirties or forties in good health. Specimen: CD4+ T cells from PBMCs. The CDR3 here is CASIRTDNYGYTF. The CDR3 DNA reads TGTGCCAGCATCCGGACCGATAACTATGGCTACACCTTC.